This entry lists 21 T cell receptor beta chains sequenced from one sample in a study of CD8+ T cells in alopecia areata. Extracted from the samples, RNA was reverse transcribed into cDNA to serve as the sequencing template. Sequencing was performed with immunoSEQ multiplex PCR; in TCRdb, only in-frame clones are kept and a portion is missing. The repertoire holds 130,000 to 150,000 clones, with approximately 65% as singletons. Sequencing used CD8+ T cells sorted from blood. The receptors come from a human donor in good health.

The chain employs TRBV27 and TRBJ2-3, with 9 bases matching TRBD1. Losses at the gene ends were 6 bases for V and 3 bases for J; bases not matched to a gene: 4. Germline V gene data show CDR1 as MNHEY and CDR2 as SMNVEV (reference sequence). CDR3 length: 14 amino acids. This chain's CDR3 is CASRADRGTDTQYF. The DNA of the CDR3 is TGTGCCAGCAGGGCGGACAGGGGAACAGATACGCAGTATTTT.

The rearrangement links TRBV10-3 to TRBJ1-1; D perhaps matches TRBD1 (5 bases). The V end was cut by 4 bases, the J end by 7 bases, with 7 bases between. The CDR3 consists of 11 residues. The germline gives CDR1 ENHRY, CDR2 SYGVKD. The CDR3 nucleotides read TGTGCCATCAGTGGTGGGGGTGAAGCTTTCTTT. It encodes CAISGGGEAFF.

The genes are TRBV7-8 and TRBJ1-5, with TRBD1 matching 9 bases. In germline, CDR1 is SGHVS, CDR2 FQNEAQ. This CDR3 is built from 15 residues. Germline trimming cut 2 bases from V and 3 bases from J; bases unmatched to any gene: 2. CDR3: CASSLRTGDNQPQHF. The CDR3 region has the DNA TGTGCCAGCAGCTTAAGGACAGGGGACAATCAGCCCCAGCATTTT.

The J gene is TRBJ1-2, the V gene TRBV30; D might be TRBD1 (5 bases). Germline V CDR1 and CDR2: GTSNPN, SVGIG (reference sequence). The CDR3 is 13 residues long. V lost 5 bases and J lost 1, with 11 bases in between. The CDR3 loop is CAWVLTDNYGYTF. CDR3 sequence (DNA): TGTGCCTGGGTTCTGACAGATAACTATGGCTACACCTTC.

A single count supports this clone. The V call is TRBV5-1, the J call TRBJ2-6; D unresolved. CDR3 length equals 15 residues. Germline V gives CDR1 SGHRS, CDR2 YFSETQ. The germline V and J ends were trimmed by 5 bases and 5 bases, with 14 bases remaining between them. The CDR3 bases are TGCGCCAGCAGTTGGAGAGGTACCAGGGCCAACGTCCTGACTTTC. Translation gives CASSWRGTRANVLTF.

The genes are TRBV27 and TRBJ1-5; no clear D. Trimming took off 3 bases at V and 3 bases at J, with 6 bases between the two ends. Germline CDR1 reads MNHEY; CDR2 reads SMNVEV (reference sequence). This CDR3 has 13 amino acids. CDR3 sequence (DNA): TGTGCCAGCAGTTTGTTTAACAATCAGCCCCAGCATTTT. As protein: CASSLFNNQPQHF.

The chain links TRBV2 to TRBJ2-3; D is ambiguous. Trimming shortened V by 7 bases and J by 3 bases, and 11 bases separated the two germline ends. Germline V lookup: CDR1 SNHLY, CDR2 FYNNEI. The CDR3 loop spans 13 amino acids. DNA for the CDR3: TGTGCCAGCAAGGTCGGGTCAACAGATACGCAGTATTTT. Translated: CASKVGSTDTQYF.

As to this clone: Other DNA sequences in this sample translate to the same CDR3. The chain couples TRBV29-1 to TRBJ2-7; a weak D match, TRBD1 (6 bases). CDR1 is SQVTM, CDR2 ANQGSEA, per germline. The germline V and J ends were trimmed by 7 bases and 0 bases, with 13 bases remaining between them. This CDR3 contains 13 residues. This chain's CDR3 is CSALGGSSYEQYF. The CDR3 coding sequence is TGCAGCGCACTTGGGGGCAGCTCCTACGAGCAGTACTTC.

CDR3 amino acids: CASADYQFHEQFF. The CDR3 DNA follows: TGTGCCAGCGCGGACTACCAATTTCATGAGCAGTTCTTC. The chain recombines TRBV2 with TRBJ2-1, with a tentative D call TRBD2 (6 bases). The CDR3 sequence is 13 residues long. Trimming pared 8 bases from V and 8 bases from J, leaving 16 bases between. CDR1 is SNHLY and CDR2 is FYNNEI in the germline V gene.

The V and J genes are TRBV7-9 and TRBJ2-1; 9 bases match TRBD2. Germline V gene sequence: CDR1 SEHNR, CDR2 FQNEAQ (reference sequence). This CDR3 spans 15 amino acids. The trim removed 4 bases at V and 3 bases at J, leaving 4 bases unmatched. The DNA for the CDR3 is TGTGCCAGCAGCTGGTCGACTAGCGGCTACAATGAGCAGTTCTTC. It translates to CASSWSTSGYNEQFF.

The CDR3 region is CASRTGTGINEQYF. CDR3 nucleotide sequence: TGCGCCAGCCGAACCGGGACAGGGATAAACGAGCAGTACTTC. The chain couples TRBV5-1 to TRBJ2-7, with 9 bases fitting TRBD1. Germline loops: CDR1 SGHRS, CDR2 YFSETQ. After removal of 7 bases from V and 5 bases from J, the junction contained 10 bases not matched to a gene. This CDR3 is 14 amino acids long.

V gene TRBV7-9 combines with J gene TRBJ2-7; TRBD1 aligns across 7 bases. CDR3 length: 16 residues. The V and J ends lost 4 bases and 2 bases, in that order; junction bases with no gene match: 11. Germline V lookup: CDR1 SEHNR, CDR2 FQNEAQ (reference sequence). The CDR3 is CASSSTSGTVPYEQYF. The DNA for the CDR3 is TGTGCCAGCAGCTCGACATCCGGGACAGTACCCTACGAGCAGTACTTC.

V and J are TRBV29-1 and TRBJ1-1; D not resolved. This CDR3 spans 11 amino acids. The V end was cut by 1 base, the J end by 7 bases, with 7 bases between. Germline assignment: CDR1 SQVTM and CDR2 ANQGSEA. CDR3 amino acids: CSVEGGDEAFF. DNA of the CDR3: TGCAGCGTTGAAGGCGGAGATGAAGCTTTCTTT.

CDR3 DNA sequence: TGCAGCGTTGAAGGTGCTTGGGTAGCGGGCTCCTACAATGAGCAGTTCTTC. Residues: CSVEGAWVAGSYNEQFF. The chain couples TRBV29-1 to TRBJ2-1; 7 nucleotides align to TRBD2. CDR3 size: 17 residues. V shed 1 base, J shed 0 bases, and the junction held 9 bases outside the gene matches. The germline gives CDR1 SQVTM, CDR2 ANQGSEA.

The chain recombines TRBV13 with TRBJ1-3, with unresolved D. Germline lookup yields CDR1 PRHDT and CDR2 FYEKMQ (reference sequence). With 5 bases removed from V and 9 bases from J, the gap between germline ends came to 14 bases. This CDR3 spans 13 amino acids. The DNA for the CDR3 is TGTGCCAGCAGCACCCGAGGTGGTTCCACCATATATTTT. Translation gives CASSTRGGSTIYF.

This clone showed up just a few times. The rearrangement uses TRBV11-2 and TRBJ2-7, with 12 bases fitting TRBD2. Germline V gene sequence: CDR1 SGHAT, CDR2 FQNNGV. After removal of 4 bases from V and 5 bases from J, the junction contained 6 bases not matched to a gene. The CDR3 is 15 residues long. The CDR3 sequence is CASSWTSGKTDEQYF. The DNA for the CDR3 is TGTGCCAGCAGCTGGACTAGCGGGAAAACAGACGAGCAGTACTTC.

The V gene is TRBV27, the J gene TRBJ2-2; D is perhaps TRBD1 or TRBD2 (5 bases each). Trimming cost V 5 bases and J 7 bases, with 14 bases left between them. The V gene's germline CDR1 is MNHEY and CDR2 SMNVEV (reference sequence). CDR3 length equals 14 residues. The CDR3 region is CASSRTPQGGELFF. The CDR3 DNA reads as TGTGCCAGCAGTCGGACTCCTCAGGGCGGGGAGCTGTTTTTT.

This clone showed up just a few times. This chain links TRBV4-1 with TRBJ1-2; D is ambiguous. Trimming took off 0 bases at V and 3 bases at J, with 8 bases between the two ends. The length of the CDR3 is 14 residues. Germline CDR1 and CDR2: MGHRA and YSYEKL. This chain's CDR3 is CASSQDRGDYGYTF. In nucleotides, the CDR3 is TGCGCCAGCAGCCAAGATCGCGGCGACTATGGCTACACCTTC.

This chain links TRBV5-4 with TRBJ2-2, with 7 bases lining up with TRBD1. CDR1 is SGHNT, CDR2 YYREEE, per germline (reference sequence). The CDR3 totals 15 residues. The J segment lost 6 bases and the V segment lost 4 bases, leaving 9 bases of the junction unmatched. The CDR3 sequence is CASSRSGGSSGELFF. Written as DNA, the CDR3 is TGTGCCAGCAGCCGATCAGGGGGATCGTCCGGGGAGCTGTTTTTT.

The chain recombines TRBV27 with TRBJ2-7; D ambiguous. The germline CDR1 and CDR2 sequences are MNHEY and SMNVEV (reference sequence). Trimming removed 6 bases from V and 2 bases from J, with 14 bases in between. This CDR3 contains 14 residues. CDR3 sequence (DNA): TGTGCCAGCAGGGACCGGGTCAAGGCCTACGAGCAGTACTTC. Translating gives CASRDRVKAYEQYF.

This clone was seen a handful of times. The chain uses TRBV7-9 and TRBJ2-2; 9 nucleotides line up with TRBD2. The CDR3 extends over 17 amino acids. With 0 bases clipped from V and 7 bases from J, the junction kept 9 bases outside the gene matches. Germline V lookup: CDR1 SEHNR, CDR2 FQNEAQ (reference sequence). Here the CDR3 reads CASSLAPIGTSHGELFF. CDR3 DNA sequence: TGTGCCAGCAGCTTAGCGCCAATCGGGACTAGCCACGGGGAGCTGTTTTTT.